This T cell receptor beta chain derives from a study of control samples from healthy donors and cancer patients. Here immunoSEQ multiplex PCR was the method, and the copy in TCRdb shows in-frame clones only, minus some. The sample holds about 120,000 clones; around 91% are singletons and the top ten take about 1%. This CDR3 contains 13 residues. The germline V gene encodes CDR1 SGHTA and CDR2 FQGNSA. Trimming pared 8 bases from V and 6 bases from J, leaving 17 bases between. This TCR was recovered from a woman aged 45-65 years with colorectal cancer. The rearrangement links TRBV7-2 to TRBJ2-7; D may be TRBD1 or TRBD2 (5 bases each). Sequenced material: PBMCs. CDR3 coding DNA: TGTGCCAGCGCAGGGTCGAGCGGACGCGAGCAGTACTTC. Protein product: CASAGSSGREQYF.